This T cell receptor beta chain comes out of a study of blood T cells in healthy people across ages. General study points: Observed TCR beta diversity showed a strong correlation with the percentage of naive T cells as measured by flow cytometry.

In this sample, this clonotype turned up a few times. Its specificity is unknown. Primers used in a second PCR of about 6 to 11 cycles were a sample-barcoded 5' primer and a J-beta primer mix. Sequencing recovered at least 3 million CDR3-containing paired-end reads from each sample. MiXCR was run by TCRdb on the 5' RACE reads, yielding one entry per CDR3 protein. The sample contains hundreds of thousands of distinct CDR3 sequences, roughly half of which appear only once. The source of this sequence is a woman of 80 years or more in good health. The material sequenced was blood.

CDR3 in DNA: TGTGCCAGCAGTTACCCCCGGACAGGGGGGGCTACGGGCACAGATACGCAGTATTTT. Amino acid sequence: CASSYPRTGGATGTDTQYF. The V and J genes are TRBV6-5 and TRBJ2-3; 10 nucleotides match TRBD1. This CDR3 has 19 residues. The germline V gene has CDR1 MNHEY and CDR2 SVGAGI. Trimming removed 2 bases from V and 1 base from J; junction bases left unmatched: 12.